This passage covers 30 T cell receptor beta chains from one sample sequenced in a study of identical twins (TCRdb year 2016). Library construction relied on 5' RACE. TCRdb names Illumina HiSeq 2000 as the instrument used. TCRdb's own reprocessing of the public reads used fastp at Q25 and MiXCR and kept productive beta chains. Duplicate CDR3 protein sequences are folded into a single record with the most common DNA and genes. The sample table shows hundreds of thousands of distinct CDR3 sequences, and 5.5% to 6.5% are seen once. Roughly 1.6% of the sample lies in the top ten. The sample consisted of naive T cells sorted from blood. Reading the label with the study, this specimen's cell subset or site is: cells isolated with a human naive T-cell isolation kit. These receptors came from a man younger than 35 in good health.

This clonotype was observed a few times. V gene TRBV12-3 or TRBV12-4 combines with J gene TRBJ1-5; TRBD1 matches at 7 bases. J was trimmed by 12 bases and V by 6 bases; bases with no gene match: 8. The CDR3 is made up of 12 amino acids. The CDR3 DNA reads as TGTGCCAGCAGCCTGCAGGGGGGGTACCAGCATTTT. Translated: CASSLQGGYQHF.

This clonotype occurred a few times. The rearrangement uses TRBV7-9 and TRBJ1-5; TRBD1 is a possible D gene (5 bases). Trimming shortened V by 4 bases and J by 5 bases, and 12 bases separated the two germline ends. Per the germline V gene, CDR1 is SEHNR and CDR2 is FQNEAQ (reference sequence). The CDR3 sequence is 14 residues long. CDR3 in amino acids: CASSSRDGYQPQHF. The CDR3 bases are TGTGCCAGCAGCTCCAGGGACGGGTATCAGCCCCAGCATTTT. The full variable domain, its missing parts supplied by reference TRBV7-9 and TRBJ1-5, is DTGVSQNPRHKITKRGQNVTFRCDPISEHNRLYWYRQTLGQGPEFLTYFQNEAQLEKSRLLSDRFSAERPKGSFSTLEIQRTEQGDSAMYLCASSSRDGYQPQHFGDGTRLSIL.

The rearrangement joins TRBV11-1 to TRBJ2-7, with D possibly called TRBD1 or TRBD2 (5 bases each). V was pared by 1 base and J by 3 bases, with 16 bases between. CDR3 length equals 16 residues. CDR1 SGHAT and CDR2 FQDESV come from the germline V gene (reference sequence). In DNA form, the CDR3 reads TGTGCCAGCAGCTTAGAGTACGAGGGAGACAGCTACGAGCAGTACTTC. Translation gives CASSLEYEGDSYEQYF.

Ten or more counts support this clonotype. The chain has TRBV20-1 and TRBJ1-3; D possibly corresponds to TRBD1 (6 bases). CDR3 length: 16 amino acids. Germline assignment: CDR1 DFQATT and CDR2 SNEGSKA (reference sequence). V was cut by 2 bases and J by 0 bases, with 14 bases left in between. The CDR3, as DNA: TGCAGTGCTAGACGGGGGCCCGAAGACTCTGGAAACACCATATATTTT. It yields the protein CSARRGPEDSGNTIYF.

Many counts were recorded for this clonotype. The gene calls are TRBV27 and TRBJ1-6; D gene ambiguous. Germline V gene data show CDR1 as MNHEY and CDR2 as SMNVEV (reference sequence). The CDR3 spans 13 residues. With 4 bases removed from V and 7 bases from J, the gap between germline ends came to 8 bases. This CDR3 is CASSYVRNSPLHF. Written as DNA, the CDR3 is TGTGCCAGCAGTTACGTTCGGAATTCACCCCTCCACTTT.

This clonotype was seen ten or more times. The gene calls are TRBV4-1 and TRBJ2-3; 9 nucleotides align to TRBD2. The CDR3 runs 17 residues. Germline CDR1 is MGHRA and CDR2 is YSYEKL. V trimming: 0 bases; J trimming: 0 bases; junction bases outside the gene matches: 4. CDR3 residues: CASSQERLAGSTDTQYF. Here the CDR3 DNA reads TGCGCCAGCAGCCAAGAAAGGCTAGCGGGAAGCACAGATACGCAGTATTTT.

This clonotype has just a few counts. V gene TRBV7-2 combines with J gene TRBJ2-1; D gene unclear. Trimming removed 1 base from V and 0 bases from J, with 7 bases in between. CDR1 and CDR2 from the germline V gene are SGHTA and FQGNSA. CDR3 length: 15 amino acids. CDR3 in amino acids: CASSLGHGSYNEQFF. The CDR3 DNA reads as TGTGCCAGCAGCTTAGGCCACGGCTCCTACAATGAGCAGTTCTTC.

As concerns this clonotype: A much larger clone sits a single nucleotide away, making a read error possible. This CDR3 fails to terminate in the conserved phenylalanine or tryptophan, so it likely reflects a read error. V usage is TRBV2 and J usage is TRBJ2-6; D not resolved. The CDR3 sequence is 14 residues long. Germline-derived CDR1 and CDR2 are SNHLY and FYNNEI. Between the trimmed V and J ends, which lost 3 bases and 2 bases, there was a span of 5 bases. Written as DNA, the CDR3 is TGTGCCAGCAGTGACAAGGCTGGGGCCAACGTCCTGACTTGC. As protein: CASSDKAGANVLTC.

This clonotype has a count of ten or more. The chain links TRBV4-1 to TRBJ1-1; no clear D gene. Trimming took off 2 bases at V and 7 bases at J, with 14 bases between the two ends. Germline V lookup: CDR1 MGHRA, CDR2 YSYEKL. The CDR3 has 14 amino acids. CDR3 nucleotide sequence: TGCGCCAGCAGCCAATTATGGGTGAACGGTGAAGCTTTCTTT. The encoded protein is CASSQLWVNGEAFF.

This clonotype was counted many times. The J gene is TRBJ2-1, the V gene TRBV5-1; D may be TRBD2 (6 bases). The V gene's germline CDR1 is SGHRS and CDR2 YFSETQ. CDR3 length: 13 residues. With 4 bases removed from V and 9 bases from J, the gap between germline ends came to 14 bases. CDR3 sequence (DNA): TGCGCCAGCAGCGACCGACTAGGCGGTGAGCAGTTCTTC. It encodes CASSDRLGGEQFF.

This clonotype was picked up many times. The chain has TRBV6-1 and TRBJ2-5, with D possibly matching TRBD1 (6 bases). Trimming removed 6 bases at V and 5 bases at J, with 13 bases between. Germline V gives CDR1 MNHNS, CDR2 SASEGT. This CDR3 has 13 amino acids. CDR3 residues: CASRIQGSETQYF. The CDR3 nucleotides read TGTGCCAGCAGGATACAGGGATCTGAGACCCAGTACTTC.

This clonotype was seen only a few times. V and J are TRBV6-5 and TRBJ2-3, with 7 positions matching TRBD2. There are 17 residues in the CDR3. J was trimmed by 2 bases and V by 1 base; bases with no gene match: 9. Germline loops: CDR1 MNHEY, CDR2 SVGAGI. As DNA, the CDR3 is TGTGCCAGCAGTTACTACGGGAGCGGGACTGACACAGATACGCAGTATTTT. As protein: CASSYYGSGTDTDTQYF.

This clonotype was counted at least ten times. A junction end diverges from the germline sequence, so it may reflect a read error. The chain uses TRBV30 and TRBJ1-1; tentative D call: TRBD1 (6 bases). The V gene's germline CDR1 is GTSNPN and CDR2 SVGIG (reference sequence). This CDR3 spans 12 amino acids. The CDR3 nucleotides are TGTGCCAGGAGGGGGGTGAACACTGAAGCTTTCTTT. This encodes CARRGVNTEAFF.

The rearrangement uses TRBV18 and TRBJ2-1; 13 bases fit TRBD2. Germline assignment: CDR1 KGHSH and CDR2 LQKENI. The trim removed 1 base at V and 14 bases at J, leaving 11 bases unmatched. The CDR3 loop spans 16 amino acids. In nucleotides, the CDR3 is TGTGCCAGCTCACCACAAGGACTAGCGGGAGTCCCGGATGAGTTCTTC. It specifies CASSPQGLAGVPDEFF.

The rearrangement uses TRBV7-9 and TRBJ1-3; D remains ambiguous. The CDR3 runs to 13 residues. Trimming removed 8 bases from V and 0 bases from J, with 8 bases in between. Per the germline V gene, CDR1 is SEHNR and CDR2 is FQNEAQ (reference sequence). CDR3 DNA sequence: TGTGCCAGCGTGGGTGTCTCTGGAAACACCATATATTTT. This gives the protein CASVGVSGNTIYF.

This chain uses TRBV20-1 with TRBJ2-3; 13 nucleotides agree with TRBD2. Germline values: CDR1 DFQATT, CDR2 SNEGSKA (reference sequence). Germline trimming cut 2 bases from V and 4 bases from J; bases unmatched to any gene: 6. This CDR3 has 16 amino acids. CDR3 region: CSARKGLAGAPDTQYF. The CDR3, as DNA: TGCAGTGCTAGAAAAGGACTAGCGGGAGCCCCAGATACGCAGTATTTT.

This clonotype was found many times. The chain employs TRBV20-1 and TRBJ2-5, with 7 bases fitting TRBD2. CDR3 length: 14 residues. CDR1 DFQATT and CDR2 SNEGSKA come from the germline V gene (reference sequence). The junction had 6 bases not matched to a gene; V was cut back by 0 bases and J by 5 bases. The CDR3 coding sequence is TGCAGTGCTAGAGATGGGACTACCCGGGAGACCCAGTACTTC. This sequence encodes CSARDGTTRETQYF.

There are a few counts of this clonotype. The chain recombines TRBV30 with TRBJ2-2; D not resolved. Looked up from germline, CDR1 is GTSNPN and CDR2 is SVGIG (reference sequence). The CDR3 is 12 residues long. Trimming removed 0 bases at V and 7 bases at J, with 6 bases between. The CDR3 loop is CAWSVGIGELFF. The CDR3 nucleotides are TGTGCCTGGAGTGTGGGGATCGGGGAGCTGTTTTTT.

The rearrangement joins TRBV6-1 to TRBJ1-5, with TRBD1 matching over 12 bases. This CDR3 is 14 amino acids long. The junction had 2 bases not matched to a gene; V was cut back by 3 bases and J by 8 bases. CDR1 and CDR2 from the germline V gene are MNHNS and SASEGT. The CDR3 is CASSEGQGAEPQHF. The CDR3 DNA is TGTGCCAGCAGTGAGGGACAGGGGGCTGAGCCCCAGCATTTT.

The chain couples TRBV25-1 to TRBJ2-5; TRBD2 might be the D (5 bases). Germline V gene sequence: CDR1 MGHDK, CDR2 SYGVNS. The CDR3 is 13 amino acids. Trimming stripped 8 bases from V and 5 bases from J, with 15 bases between. The CDR3 sequence is CASLSRASETQYF. The CDR3 nucleotides read TGTGCCAGCCTGAGCCGAGCTAGCGAGACCCAGTACTTC.

This clonotype came up many times. This chain joins TRBV7-9 and TRBJ2-2, with D unclear. The CDR3 length is 15 residues. Trimming removed 11 bases at V and 0 bases at J, with 16 bases between. CDR1 and CDR2 from the germline V gene are SEHNR and FQNEAQ (reference sequence). The CDR3, as DNA: TGTGCCGGATTATCGGGCGGACCGAACACCGGGGAGCTGTTTTTT. Its protein is CAGLSGGPNTGELFF.

This clonotype turned up a few times. The rearrangement uses TRBV25-1 and TRBJ1-1; D remains unclear. In germline, CDR1 is MGHDK, CDR2 SYGVNS. This CDR3 contains 14 residues. Trimming took off 4 bases at V and 4 bases at J, with 13 bases between the two ends. The CDR3 DNA reads as TGTGCCAGCAGTGTCATGGTGACGATCACTGAAGCTTTCTTT. Its translation: CASSVMVTITEAFF. Full variable domain (remainder filled in from reference TRBV25-1 and TRBJ1-1): EADIYQTPRYLVIGTGKKITLECSQTMGHDKMYWYQQDPGMELHLIHYSYGVNSTEKGDLSSESTVSRIRTEHFPLTLESARPSHTSQYLCASSVMVTITEAFFGQGTRLTVV.

The CDR3 is CASSRTGPQETQYF. CDR3 bases: TGTGCCAGCAGCCGGACAGGGCCCCAAGAGACCCAGTACTTC. The chain joins TRBV3-1 to TRBJ2-5; 8 bases fit TRBD1. This CDR3 has 14 residues. The trim removed 4 bases at V and 1 base at J, leaving 2 bases unmatched. CDR1 LGHDT and CDR2 YNNKEL come from the germline V gene (reference sequence).

This clonotype was observed many times. V gene TRBV4-2 combines with J gene TRBJ2-3; 9 bases are shared with TRBD1. This CDR3 is 17 amino acids long. V was clipped by 4 bases and J by 5 bases; unmatched bases: 13. Germline CDR1 reads LGHNA; CDR2 reads YNFKEQ. The CDR3 spells CASSPRTGEIGGDTQYF. CDR3 sequence (DNA): TGTGCCAGCAGCCCTAGGACAGGGGAGATCGGGGGAGATACGCAGTATTTT.

The genes are TRBV29-1 and TRBJ2-2, with a possible D match to TRBD2 (6 bases). Germline CDR1 reads SQVTM; CDR2 reads ANQGSEA. The CDR3 is 15 residues long. Trimming removed 5 bases from V and 1 base from J, with 14 bases in between. The CDR3 loop reads CSVTISGGNTGELFF. The CDR3, as DNA: TGCAGCGTTACCATTAGCGGAGGGAACACCGGGGAGCTGTTTTTT.

The J gene is TRBJ2-7, the V gene TRBV7-2, with D hard to call. V shed 5 bases and J shed 2 bases, with 13 bases lying between them. There are 14 residues in the CDR3. CDR1 SGHTA and CDR2 FQGNSA come from the germline V gene. The CDR3 region is CASSPVVSTYEQYF. DNA of the CDR3: TGTGCCAGCAGCCCAGTCGTCTCCACCTACGAGCAGTACTTC.

Only a few counts were recorded for this clonotype. This chain connects TRBV24-1 to TRBJ2-7; 12 positions match TRBD2. The CDR3 has 17 amino acids. Trimming at V came to 3 bases and at J to 8 bases, leaving 13 bases not matched to a gene. Germline V gene data show CDR1 as KGHDR and CDR2 as SFDVKD. CDR3 amino acids: CATSDTGTSGPYDQQYF. CDR3 sequence (DNA): TGTGCCACCAGTGATACCGGGACTAGCGGGCCATACGACCAGCAGTACTTC.

This sequence joins TRBV29-1 and TRBJ1-1; 12 bases align to TRBD1. The germline V gene has CDR1 SQVTM and CDR2 ANQGSEA. The junction had 15 bases not matched to a gene; V was cut back by 6 bases and J by 1 base. The CDR3 has 18 amino acids. The CDR3 DNA reads TGCAGCGTGTCTCCGGGGACAGGGGGCGGGGGGGGGAACACTGAAGCTTTCTTT. Translated, it gives CSVSPGTGGGGGNTEAFF. Based on the CDR3 plus reference TRBV29-1 and TRBJ1-1, the full variable domain is SAVISQKPSRDICQRGTSLTIQCQVDSQVTMMFWYRQQPGQSLTLIATANQGSEATYESGFVIDKFPISRPNLTFSTLTVSNMSPEDSSIYLCSVSPGTGGGGGNTEAFFGQGTRLTVV.

In this sample, this clonotype turned up many times. The J gene is TRBJ2-1, the V gene TRBV20-1; the D gene is possibly TRBD2 (5 bases). V shed 1 base and J shed 4 bases, with 20 bases lying between them. Germline CDR1 and CDR2: DFQATT and SNEGSKA (reference sequence). CDR3 size: 17 residues. CDR3 loop: CSARVPPPAGAYNEQFF. CDR3 DNA sequence: TGCAGTGCTAGAGTCCCCCCTCCCGCGGGCGCATACAATGAGCAGTTCTTC.

In this sample, this clonotype turned up a few times. This chain uses TRBV5-4 with TRBJ1-2; no clear D gene. Germline V CDR1 and CDR2: SGHNT, YYREEE (reference sequence). This CDR3 is built from 12 residues. The V end was cut by 3 bases, the J end by 8 bases, with 11 bases between. CDR3 region: CASSSPDTGYTF. The CDR3 DNA sequence: TGTGCCAGCAGCTCCCCCGACACCGGCTACACCTTC.